Here is one TCR beta chain with its context. Its antigen is not yet known. No clone much larger than this one lies a single base away; base qualities are absent. CDR1 and CDR2 were assigned from the germline V gene as KGHSH and LQKENI. The CDR3 measures 14 amino acids from cysteine to phenylalanine. CDR3 DNA is the only sequence kept; it has 42 bases, read in frame from the first base. Trimming takes 4 bases off V and 3 bases off J; junction bases not matched to a gene: 5. This specimen comes from a study of blood T cell repertoires in COVID-19 (dated by TCRdb to about 2020). For context, the study as a whole: Samples from collaborators originated in the United States, Italy and Spain and spanned both the acute and convalescent phases of COVID-19. The prospective study material was composed of cDNA or gDNA derived from T cells, B-cell-depleted T cells, or PBMCs. Subjects who had been exposed to COVID-19, were actively infected with it, or had recovered from it provided the deeply sampled blood TCRbeta repertoires that made up the dataset. The repertoires were released in a freely available public database intended as a resource for research on the immune response to SARS-CoV-2. The samples were drawn from two sources: the first 160 participants of the ongoing ImmuneRACE study, and about 1,300 subjects contributed by 6 global collaborators. Sample metadata almost always included a de-identified subject ID, COVID-19 status, age in years and sex. HLA class I and class II types, where available, came from metadata supplied by the sample provider rather than from assay-based typing.

What the research found in general, with its limitations: How much clinical and demographic metadata was included differed by source and by participant, and the metadata was provided uncurated.

Collaborating institutions collected whole blood in K2EDTA tubes following their own protocols. For TCRbeta analysis, collaborators shipped samples in one of three forms: frozen whole blood, isolated PBMCs, or DNA extracted from either of those sample types. TCRbeta CDR3 regions were amplified from genomic DNA by means of the immunoSEQ Assay, a bias-controlled multiplex PCR. Concerning the study's data processing: Nucleated cell counts per sample were estimated from amplification of reference gene primers within the assay. Sequence reads were collapsed and filtered to measure the absolute abundance of every unique TCRbeta CDR3 rearrangement. For each sample, productive Simpson clonality was calculated as the square root of Simpson's diversity index over productive rearrangements. In its TCRdb copy, this immuneACCESS table keeps in-frame sequences only and misses some clones. Where compared with another copy, unresolved V genes explain less than half of these, and the others have no known cause. V and J calls and clone size are given by that table; D and trimming were obtained from the DNA. The sample includes under 250,000 clones, with around 86% observed a single time. The ten largest clones add up to 9% to 15% of the sample.

The source of this sequence is a man at least 80 years old with acute or convalescent COVID-19. This chain is built from TRBV18 and TRBJ2-7, and TRBD1 aligns with 8 junction nucleotides. The specimen was peripheral blood. DNA sequence: TGTGCCAGCTCACAACTGACAGGGGACTACGAGCAGTACTTC. Translated, it gives CASSQLTGDYEQYF.